The next 4 T cell receptor beta chains were all read from a single sample in a study of blood T cell repertoires in COVID-19. Method: immunoSEQ multiplex PCR; TCRdb's copy keeps in-frame clones and lacks some. The sample lists 250,000 to 300,000 clones, about 81% occurring once. Sequenced material: PBMCs or T cells enriched from blood (not recorded which). These receptors originate from a man between 25 and 39 years old with acute COVID-19.

The rearrangement joins TRBV15 to TRBJ2-1; D may be TRBD2 (6 bases). V lost 0 bases and J 2 bases, leaving 17 bases between the germline ends. This CDR3 is built from 18 residues. The V gene's germline CDR1 is LNHNV and CDR2 YYDKDF (reference sequence). DNA of the CDR3: TGTGCCACCAGCAGAGAGAGGGGTGGGACGGGGGCCTACAATGAGCAGTTCTTC. This gives the protein CATSRERGGTGAYNEQFF.

V usage is TRBV6-5 and J usage is TRBJ1-1; 7 positions match TRBD1. The CDR3 covers 14 residues. CDR1 is MNHEY and CDR2 is SVGAGI in the germline V gene. J was trimmed by 1 base and V by 6 bases; bases with no gene match: 5. The CDR3 sequence: CASRRQGTNTEAFF. DNA of the CDR3: TGTGCCAGCAGGCGACAGGGAACGAACACTGAAGCTTTCTTT.

The chain employs TRBV27 and TRBJ2-3; the match to TRBD1 covers 8 bases. From germline, CDR1 is MNHEY and CDR2 SMNVEV (reference sequence). This CDR3 is built from 16 residues. V lost 5 bases to trimming and J lost 1 base; unmatched junction nucleotides: 8. CDR3 DNA sequence: TGTGCCAGCAGTCCGAAGACAGGGGAAGGCACAGATACGCAGTATTTT. Amino acid sequence: CASSPKTGEGTDTQYF.

The chain joins TRBV7-2 to TRBJ1-1, with D possibly matching TRBD1 (6 bases). The germline gives CDR1 SGHTA, CDR2 FQGNSA. V was pared by 5 bases and J by 0 bases, with 16 bases between. The CDR3 loop spans 16 amino acids. This CDR3 reads CASSAQGGEMNTEAFF. CDR3 coding DNA: TGTGCCAGCAGCGCGCAAGGGGGAGAAATGAACACTGAAGCTTTCTTT.